A few counts support the clone carrying this T cell receptor (beta chain). No antigen is known for it. This record belongs to a study of response to subunit inactivated influenza vaccine. TCRdb ran MiXCR on the RT-PCR reads and lists one entry per CDR3 protein. The repertoire has hundreds of thousands of distinct CDR3 sequences, around 15% of them found once; the top ten carry less than 9%. Germline CDR1 reads SQVTM; CDR2 reads ANQGSEA. The length of the CDR3 is 14 residues. Between the trimmed V and J ends, which lost 3 bases and 3 bases, there was a span of 11 bases. Study-wide points: That few new T cells are recruited by each seasonal influenza vaccination was the authors' suggestion.

Sequenced here: PBMCs from blood, sampled approximately 15 days before vaccination. This clonotype originated in a middle-aged man who received an inactivated influenza vaccine. The chain links TRBV29-1 to TRBJ2-2; no clear D. The CDR3 nucleotides read TGCAGCGTTGATGGCTCAGGACACACCGGGGAGCTGTTTTTT. Encoded protein: CSVDGSGHTGELFF.